This T cell receptor beta chain is drawn from a study of T cell responses to AZD1222 COVID-19 vaccine. Study-wide results and limits: Most donors were white British, females outnumbered males, and clonal diversity was possibly underestimated. Of the AZD1222 recipients, only five or six were seropositive at baseline. Researchers report vaccine-associated CD4 TCRs spanning spike, with dominance at 160-218 and 743-854. Reportedly, nearly half of unique spike TCRs recognized epitopes outside B.1.351/B.1.1.7 mutations.

This table comes from immunoSEQ multiplex PCR, and its TCRdb copy is limited to in-frame clones, with some not included. Among 120,000 or so clones listed, approximately 90% were seen once. With regard to this clone: Antigen: not known.

Germline V gives CDR1 SGHVS, CDR2 FQNEAQ. This CDR3 is 15 amino acids long. V was clipped by 1 base and J by 7 bases, with 14 bases between them. Sample: peripheral blood, taken on day 0 of AZD1222 vaccination. The chain links TRBV7-8 to TRBJ1-5, with D perhaps matching TRBD1 (6 bases). This sequence was found in an adult in good health. CDR3 sequence reads: CASSLVPGAGQPQHF. The CDR3 nucleotides read TGTGCCAGCAGCTTAGTCCCGGGGGCTGGGCAGCCCCAGCATTTT.